The TCR beta chain described here comes from a study of regulatory T cells in long-lasting Graves disease. Study findings and constraints: Persistent disease showed a preference for TRBV28, TRBJ1-2 and TRBJ2-5.

Germline CDR1 and CDR2: KGHDR and SFDVKD. The V end lost 3 bases, the J end lost 0 bases, and 10 bases lay between the germline ends. The CDR3 has 15 residues. This clonotype was counted between two and nine times. Its antigen is currently unknown. With iRepertoire HTBI primers and Arm-PCR of CDR3 regions, TCR beta libraries were built. Per the original data handling: Sample data revealed approximately 62 TRBV and more than 13 TRBJ segments. Each CDR3 protein is one row after TCRdb ran MiXCR on the multiplex PCR reads. The V and J calls shown here were made by TCRdb, not taken from the authors' results. The repertoire includes some 350,000 distinct CDR3 sequences, about a sixth of them detected once, and 20% to 25% sits in the top ten. Time point indicated: newly diagnosed GD, antithyroid drugs for less than 3 months. PBMC-extracted RNA yielded the TCR library. The sample also formed part of further work on T cells in Graves' hyperthyroidism and ophthalmopathy. Per that study: In simple terms, a model built on 13 V-J features told ophthalmopathy apart from stable hyperthyroidism.

The source was peripheral blood mononuclear cells (PBMCs), collected at new diagnosis, from a patient treated with antithyroid drugs. The TCR originated in a woman aged 18-29 years with Graves disease. The V gene is TRBV24-1, the J gene TRBJ2-5; no definite D call. The CDR3 sequence: CATSDETNYQETQYF. As DNA, the CDR3 is TGTGCCACCAGTGATGAAACTAACTACCAAGAGACCCAGTACTTC.